Presented here are 20 T cell receptor beta chains from one specimen sequenced in a study of monozygotic twins with inflammatory bowel disease. TCRdb reprocessed the 5' RACE reads; each CDR3 protein has one entry and no DNA is given. This sample's clone table lists a few hundred thousand distinct CDR3 sequences. Sequencing was performed on blood. These TCRs come from a human donor with ulcerative colitis or Crohn's disease, or a healthy co-twin of an affected twin (not recorded which).

This chain links TRBV20-1 with TRBJ2-3; TCRdb proposes TRBD1, but this gene call is untestable without DNA. Germline V CDR1 and CDR2: DFQATT, SNEGSKA (reference sequence). The CDR3 covers 15 residues. The CDR3 spells CSARGIVGGTDTQYF.

The J gene is TRBJ1-1, the V gene TRBV19. The CDR3 length is 13 residues. Germline V gene lookup returns CDR1 LNHDA and CDR2 SQIVND (reference sequence). Here the CDR3 reads CASRPEGNSEAFF. The complete variable domain, with remaining parts taken from reference TRBV19 and TRBJ1-1, reads DGGITQSPKYLFRKEGQNVTLSCEQNLNHDAMYWYRQDPGQGLRLIYYSQIVNDFQKGDIAEGYSVSREKKESFPLTVTSAQKNPTAFYLCASRPEGNSEAFFGQGTRLTVV.

The chain carries TRBV6-5 and TRBJ1-2. The CDR3 runs 13 residues. CDR1 and CDR2 from the germline V gene are MNHEY and SVGAGI. This CDR3 is CASSYSGFYGYTF.

This CDR3 reads CASSYGGSGTGELFF. The rearrangement links TRBV6-5 to TRBJ2-2; the TCRdb D gene call, TRBD1, has no DNA to confirm it. CDR1 MNHEY and CDR2 SVGAGI come from the germline V gene. This CDR3 has 15 residues.

The CDR3 sequence: CASSFRGGDTQYF. V and J are TRBV7-8 and TRBJ2-3; the TCRdb call, TRBD1, lacks DNA for checking. The CDR3 is 13 amino acids. Germline V CDR1 and CDR2: SGHVS, FQNEAQ.

The V gene is TRBV28, the J gene TRBJ2-5; TCRdb's D gene call, TRBD1, goes unchecked for lack of DNA. Germline CDR1 and CDR2: MDHEN and SYDVKM. The CDR3 spans 14 residues. The CDR3 is CASSFGGRLETQYF.

This sequence joins TRBV2 and TRBJ2-3; lacking DNA, the TRBD1 call made by TCRdb goes unchecked. Germline assignment: CDR1 SNHLY and CDR2 FYNNEI. The CDR3 length is 15 residues. The CDR3 reads CASSEFGRFTDTQYF. The full variable domain, in which reference TRBV2 and TRBJ2-3 provide the parts outside the CDR3, is EPEVTQTPSHQVTQMGQEVILRCVPISNHLYFYWYRQILGQKVEFLVSFYNNEISEKSEIFDDQFSVERPDGSNFTLKIRSTKLEDSAMYFCASSEFGRFTDTQYFGPGTRLTVL.

V usage is TRBV20-1 and J usage is TRBJ2-7; the D gene TCRdb calls, TRBD1, cannot be checked with no DNA. The CDR3 sequence is 13 residues long. Per the germline V gene, CDR1 is DFQATT and CDR2 is SNEGSKA (reference sequence). The CDR3 reads CSASRQGTYEQYF.

The V and J genes are TRBV6-4 and TRBJ2-3; the D call of TRBD2 rests on TCRdb alone, since no DNA is present to check it. The CDR3 consists of 14 residues. CDR1 and CDR2 from the germline V gene are MRHNA and SNTAGT. The CDR3 reads CASSDSEGPSTQYF.

The chain joins TRBV19 to TRBJ2-1; there is no DNA to check the TCRdb D call of TRBD1. This CDR3 is 12 amino acids long. CDR1 and CDR2 (germline): LNHDA, SQIVND (reference sequence). CDR3 amino acids: CASNQGSYEQFF.

The rearrangement uses TRBV4-1 and TRBJ2-1. The CDR3 extends over 17 amino acids. Germline CDR1 reads MGHRA; CDR2 reads YSYEKL. The CDR3 region is CASSQEGRGSSYNEQFF.

The chain carries TRBV5-1 and TRBJ2-3; TCRdb's assignment of TRBD2 cannot be checked, as there is no DNA. CDR1 is SGHRS, CDR2 YFSETQ, per germline. CDR3 length: 18 residues. CDR3 region: CASSFVAGQSEDTDTQYF.

The chain combines TRBV7-8 with TRBJ2-7; the TCRdb call, TRBD1, lacks DNA for checking. Germline loops: CDR1 SGHVS, CDR2 FQNEAQ. The length of the CDR3 is 15 residues. The CDR3 sequence is CASSSTRQGPYEQYF.

The rearrangement joins TRBV6-5 to TRBJ2-7. The CDR3 has 12 residues. Germline loops: CDR1 MNHEY, CDR2 SVGAGI. The CDR3: CASSSVNYEQYF.

The V gene is TRBV7-2, the J gene TRBJ1-4; TCRdb gives TRBD1 as the D gene, but with no DNA this cannot be confirmed. This CDR3 comprises 15 residues. Germline CDR1 SGHTA, CDR2 FQGNSA. The CDR3: CASSPQTGYNEKLFF.

This sequence joins TRBV15 and TRBJ2-1; TCRdb picks TRBD2, but there is no DNA to check that call. There are 16 residues in the CDR3. The V gene's germline CDR1 is LNHNV and CDR2 YYDKDF (reference sequence). CDR3 sequence: CATSIRSGGRYNEQFF.

The CDR3 sequence: CASTKNLQGIVSPLHF. The chain employs TRBV6-1 and TRBJ1-6; TCRdb's assignment of TRBD1 cannot be checked, as there is no DNA. This CDR3 comprises 16 residues. Germline CDR1 is MNHNS and CDR2 is SASEGT.

This chain links TRBV4-2 with TRBJ2-7; absent DNA, TCRdb's TRBD1 call cannot be checked. CDR1 and CDR2 (germline): LGHNA, YNFKEQ. The CDR3 length is 14 residues. The CDR3 region is CASSQSGQGYEQYF.

The CDR3 reads CASSQAWGYYNEQFF. This chain links TRBV3-1 with TRBJ2-1. This CDR3 comprises 15 residues. CDR1 and CDR2 from the germline V gene are LGHDT and YNNKEL (reference sequence).

The V call is TRBV10-3, the J call TRBJ2-7; TCRdb selects TRBD1, and the lack of DNA leaves this call unchecked. The germline V gene encodes CDR1 ENHRY and CDR2 SYGVKD. This CDR3 has 11 residues. The CDR3 spells CATRGAYEQYF.